The 18 T cell receptor beta chains listed next were all sequenced from one sample in a study of blood T cells in healthy people across ages. Sample-barcoded 5' priming and a J-beta primer mix drove a second PCR of about 7 to 12 cycles. TCRdb re-called the 5' RACE reads with MiXCR, one entry per CDR3 protein. This sample has about 800,000 distinct CDR3 sequences, with roughly 50% found just once. Material for sequencing was blood. These TCRs come from a man in his thirties or forties in good health.

CDR3 DNA sequence: TGTGCCAGCAGCCCGAACGCGAGGCTGGGAGGCGAGACCCAGTACTTC. The encoded protein is CASSPNARLGGETQYF. The chain joins TRBV7-2 to TRBJ2-5, with a tentative D call TRBD2 (6 bases). With 5 bases removed from V and 5 bases from J, the gap between germline ends came to 21 bases. Per the germline V gene, CDR1 is SGHTA and CDR2 is FQGNSA. The CDR3 is made up of 16 amino acids.

This clonotype came up once. V and J are TRBV28 and TRBJ1-5; D call uncertain. Germline-derived CDR1 and CDR2 are MDHEN and SYDVKM. V was clipped by 0 bases and J by 6 bases, with 6 bases between them. The CDR3 length is 13 residues. As DNA, the CDR3 is TGTGCCAGCAGTTTATGGATGGGTCAGCCCCAGCATTTT. Translation: CASSLWMGQPQHF.

This chain uses TRBV29-1 with TRBJ2-1; TRBD2 agrees at 12 bases. The CDR3 has 14 amino acids. The V and J ends lost 7 bases and 7 bases, in that order; junction bases with no gene match: 8. Germline CDR1 and CDR2: SQVTM and ANQGSEA. The DNA of the CDR3 is TGCAGCGCCAGGACTAGCGGGGAGGGGAATGAGCAGTTCTTC. This codes for CSARTSGEGNEQFF.

This clonotype was counted a few times. The genes are TRBV20-1 and TRBJ2-7; TRBD2 matches 8 bases. In germline, CDR1 is DFQATT, CDR2 SNEGSKA (reference sequence). Germline trimming cut 6 bases from V and 3 bases from J; bases unmatched to any gene: 7. This CDR3 has 13 amino acids. CDR3 residues: CSAVTSGGYEQYF. CDR3 bases: TGCAGTGCCGTCACTAGCGGCGGCTACGAGCAGTACTTC.

To note about this clonotype: Sequence at one end of the junction differs from germline and may be a read error. The chain recombines TRBV29-1 with TRBJ2-5, with D possibly being TRBD1 (5 bases). This CDR3 has 12 amino acids. Germline V CDR1 and CDR2: SQVTM, ANQGSEA. The CDR3 DNA sequence: TGCCGCGTTGAAGAACAGGACGGGACCCAGTACTTC. It is translated as CRVEEQDGTQYF.

This clonotype was seen a single time. V is TRBV7-2 and J is TRBJ2-4; D uncertain. V lost 4 bases and J lost 9, with 7 bases in between. This CDR3 is 11 amino acids long. CDR1 and CDR2 from the germline V gene are SGHTA and FQGNSA. The CDR3 nucleotides are TGTGCCAGCAGCTCGATGGGCATTCAGTACTTC. It yields the protein CASSSMGIQYF.

The chain links TRBV6-1 to TRBJ2-7; 8 nucleotides match TRBD2. The CDR3 is 13 residues long. CDR1 is MNHNS, CDR2 SASEGT, per germline. V lost 6 bases, J lost 4 bases, and 5 bases stayed unmatched. The CDR3 sequence is CASRGTSWYEQYF. The CDR3 DNA reads as TGTGCCAGCAGAGGGACTAGTTGGTACGAGCAGTACTTC.

This clonotype turned up a few times. Here the CDR3 reads CSVETANSYEQYF. Here the CDR3 DNA reads TGCAGCGTTGAGACAGCTAATTCCTACGAGCAGTACTTC. The chain carries TRBV29-1 and TRBJ2-7; D may be TRBD1 (5 bases). The CDR3 length is 13 residues. Trimming cost V 3 bases and J 1 base, with 10 bases left between them. Germline values: CDR1 SQVTM, CDR2 ANQGSEA.

The chain is built from TRBV20-1 and TRBJ2-7, with 10 bases lining up with TRBD1. CDR1 is DFQATT, CDR2 SNEGSKA, per germline (reference sequence). The CDR3 extends over 16 amino acids. The V and J ends lost 7 bases and 5 bases, in that order; junction bases with no gene match: 17. DNA of the CDR3: TGCAGTGTAGCCCGCGCTGGAAGGGACAGGGGCAACGAGCAGTACTTC. It yields the protein CSVARAGRDRGNEQYF.

This chain uses TRBV10-3 with TRBJ1-1, with a tentative D call TRBD1 (5 bases). Germline V gives CDR1 ENHRY, CDR2 SYGVKD. This CDR3 is 12 amino acids long. V was shortened by 11 bases and J by 3 bases, with 13 bases between the two germline ends. Written as DNA, the CDR3 is TGTGCCGTGGGGGGTACGGACACTGAAGCTTTCTTT. Translating it yields CAVGGTDTEAFF.

The genes are TRBV3-1 and TRBJ2-7, with TRBD2 as a possible D gene (5 bases). In germline, CDR1 is LGHDT, CDR2 YNNKEL (reference sequence). The CDR3 spans 12 residues. V was cut by 4 bases and J by 7 bases, with 11 bases left in between. CDR3 amino acids: CASSPTRGEQYF. The CDR3 nucleotides read TGTGCCAGCAGCCCGACCCGGGGTGAGCAGTACTTC.

The chain is built from TRBV10-3 and TRBJ1-1; the D is unclear. The CDR3 runs to 13 residues. Germline loops: CDR1 ENHRY, CDR2 SYGVKD. V lost 6 bases to trimming and J lost 8 bases, with 16 bases between them. The CDR3 here is CAISETQKREAFF. The CDR3 coding sequence is TGTGCCATCAGCGAAACCCAGAAACGCGAAGCTTTCTTT.

V and J are TRBV28 and TRBJ1-2; 7 bases align to TRBD1. Losses at the gene ends were 6 bases for V and 4 bases for J; bases not matched to a gene: 14. The CDR3 covers 16 residues. CDR1 and CDR2 (germline): MDHEN, SYDVKM. As DNA, the CDR3 is TGTGCCAGCAGCCCACCGGGAACAGGGGAGGCCTATGGCTACACCTTC. This sequence encodes CASSPPGTGEAYGYTF.

This chain connects TRBV20-1 to TRBJ2-5; 7 bases align to TRBD1. The CDR3 covers 14 residues. Germline CDR1 DFQATT, CDR2 SNEGSKA (reference sequence). Germline trimming cut 3 bases from V and 1 base from J; bases unmatched to any gene: 5. CDR3 DNA sequence: TGCAGTGCTAGGAAGGGGGCATTCCAAGAGACCCAGTACTTC. As protein: CSARKGAFQETQYF.

The rearrangement joins TRBV24-1 to TRBJ2-3, with a possible D match to TRBD1 (5 bases). Between the trimmed V and J ends, which lost 4 bases and 0 bases, there was a span of 10 bases. Germline V gives CDR1 KGHDR, CDR2 SFDVKD. The CDR3 spans 15 residues. CDR3 sequence: CATSDSRESTDTQYF. The CDR3, as DNA: TGTGCCACCAGTGACTCCAGGGAAAGCACAGATACGCAGTATTTT.

The rearrangement joins TRBV15 to TRBJ2-1; 10 nucleotides agree with TRBD1. Per germline, CDR1 LNHNV and CDR2 YYDKDF (reference sequence). Trimming took 2 bases from V and 12 from J; bases not matched to a gene: 4. The CDR3 sequence is 13 residues long. CDR3 DNA sequence: TGTGCCACCAGCAGACTGACAGGGGGCCTGCAGTTCTTC. Its protein is CATSRLTGGLQFF.

The chain joins TRBV27 to TRBJ1-2; D ambiguous. CDR1 MNHEY and CDR2 SMNVEV come from the germline V gene (reference sequence). The V end was cut by 0 bases, the J end by 4 bases, with 9 bases between. This CDR3 has 14 residues. The CDR3 is CASSLSLSSYGYTF. As DNA, the CDR3 is TGTGCCAGCAGTTTATCCCTGAGTTCCTATGGCTACACCTTC.

V is TRBV28 and J is TRBJ2-3; D not resolved. The CDR3 runs 14 residues. Looked up from germline, CDR1 is MDHEN and CDR2 is SYDVKM. Trimming removed 6 bases at V and 0 bases at J, with 10 bases between. As DNA, the CDR3 is TGTGCCAGCAGGGGTAGTAGGAGCACAGATACGCAGTATTTT. Translated: CASRGSRSTDTQYF.